This T cell receptor (beta chain) was identified in a study of T-cell reconstitution after alpha-beta-depleted transplantation in children. This clonotype came up many times. The CDR3 has 13 amino acids. V was trimmed by 3 bases and J by 3 bases, leaving 8 bases between them. Construction of the TCRbeta library involved unique molecular identifiers. TCRdb re-called the PCR reads through MiXCR, storing one row per CDR3 protein. Found here are almost 500,000 distinct CDR3 sequences, roughly an eighth of them singletons; the top ten hold 4.5% to 6%. The chain combines TRBV12-3 or TRBV12-4 with TRBJ1-2; no clear D. The source material was PBMCs from the stem cell graft donor, sampled from the stem cell graft. The sequence derives from a human donor who donated a stem cell graft to a child with combined immunodeficiency. CDR3 residues: CASSFVQYYGYTF. In DNA, the CDR3 is TGTGCCAGCAGTTTTGTGCAGTACTATGGCTACACCTTC.